This TCR beta chain was recovered during a study of human T cells and chemical hapten exposure (dated by TCRdb to about 2021). The study in broad terms: For sensitization, 2% DPC in acetone was applied to a 2 cm by 2 cm area of upper inner arm skin. Blood was sampled from patients pre-sensitization (week 0) and at 2, 6 and about 24 weeks after DPC sensitization. Libraries were pooled for sequencing, and per-sample TCR yields varied mainly because of small differences in library volumes within the pool. The study tracked peripheral blood TCR repertoire changes in vivo during primary and secondary sensitization to the hapten diphenylcyclopropenone (DPC) in alopecia patients. For TCR sequencing, blood came from some 31 alopecia patients at anywhere from one to four time points (pre-sensitization, 2, 6 and 24 weeks). Throughout the study period of about 23 weeks, patients also received therapeutic DPC doses to the scalp every week. Patch testing on the upper back used Finn chambers containing 0.01% DPC, with scoring done after 6 days according to International Contact Dermatitis Research Group standards. The mostly female patient cohort included alopecia areata with under or over 50% scalp involvement, alopecia totalis and alopecia universalis.

With regard to this clonotype: Its antigen specificity is not known. No much larger clonotype is one base removed from it; base qualities were not supplied.

Taken with the paper, the label for time point translates to: patch test 1, 2 weeks after DPC sensitization. In the paper's terms, the treatment or condition label means: therapeutic diphenylcyclopropenone sensitization with weekly scalp DPC. At every patch-test visit, the blood draw took place before the patch test was put on. Eligible patients were aged 18 to 70, diagnosed with alopecia, deemed suitable for DPC therapy, and excluded if pregnant. Total RNA was extracted from unfractionated whole blood that had been collected in Tempus Blood RNA tubes. Library construction relied on RACE. Sequenced using a NextSeq 500. During library preparation, unique molecular identifiers were attached to individual cDNA molecules so that TCRs could be counted quantitatively and reproducibly. For every blood RNA sample, sequencing covered both the TCR alpha and TCR beta chains. As for the original processing: The median number of TCRs per sample was 90,000 to 100,000, ranging from about 20,000 to 690,600. The Decombinator software suite was used to annotate V, J and CDR3 in the TCR reads. For PS versus PT1 abundance plots, all samples were subsampled to the same number of TCRs (28,000). TCRs were defined as expanded if absent before sensitization and observed at least eight times at the 2-week time point. TCRdb ran its own pipeline on the public reads, namely fastp trimming at Q25 and MiXCR clone calling, and kept in-frame beta chains. Merged by CDR3 protein, the rows form single entries marked with the most common genes and DNA. TCRdb assigned the V and J calls; the authors' analysis was not used. Present in this sample are fewer than 400,000 distinct CDR3 sequences, roughly 6.9% of which were seen just once. Clones ranked in the top ten supply 7.5% to 9% of the sample.

The full study reports these points: Because every patient had alopecia, a presumed autoimmune disease, the patients' immune response might differ from that of healthy individuals. Repeated subsampling changed both the strength of the expansion versus patch-test correlation and the threshold at which that correlation became significant. Patch test score correlated positively with the number of PT1 expanded TCRs, reaching significance at thresholds 8, 16 and 32 but not at 4. Compared with pre-sensitization or healthy control sets, expanded TCRs formed significantly more large CDR3 similarity clusters, which is consistent with antigen-driven responses. No change with DPC sensitization was found in the number of TCRs above 1 in 1000 frequency, and no evidence of global repertoire structure alterations was found.

This material consisted of whole blood, taken in connection with sensitization to the hapten diphenylcyclopropenone (DPC). This TCR came from a woman younger than 35 with alopecia areata. Some clones in this sample may be carry-over from other donors' samples.

The nucleotides are TGCAGTGCTAGATCAAGGACAGATAATTCACCCCTCCACTTT. It encodes CSARSRTDNSPLHF. The rearrangement combines TRBV20-1 with TRBJ1-6; tentative D gene TRBD1, with 6 bases matching. V sheds 2 bases and J sheds 5 bases, leaving 10 bases between their ends. The CDR3 numbers 14 residues from cysteine through phenylalanine. Only the CDR3 DNA stays, 42 bases, in frame from base 1. The germline V gene (reference sequence) sets CDR1 to DFQATT and CDR2 to SNEGSKA.